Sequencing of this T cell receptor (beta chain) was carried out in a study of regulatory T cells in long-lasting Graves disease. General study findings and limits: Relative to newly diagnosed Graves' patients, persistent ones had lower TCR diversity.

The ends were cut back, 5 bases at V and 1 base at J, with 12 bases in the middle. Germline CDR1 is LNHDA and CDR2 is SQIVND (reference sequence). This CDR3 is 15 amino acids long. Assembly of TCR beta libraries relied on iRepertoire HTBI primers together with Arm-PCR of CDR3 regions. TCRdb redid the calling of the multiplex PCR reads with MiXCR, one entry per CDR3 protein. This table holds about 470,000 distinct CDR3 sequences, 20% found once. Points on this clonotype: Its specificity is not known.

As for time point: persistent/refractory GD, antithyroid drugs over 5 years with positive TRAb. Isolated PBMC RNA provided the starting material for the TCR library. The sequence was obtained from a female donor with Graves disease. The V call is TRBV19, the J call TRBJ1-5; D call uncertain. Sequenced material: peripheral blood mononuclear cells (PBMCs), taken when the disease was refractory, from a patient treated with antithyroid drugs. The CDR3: CASSPRGRSNQPQHF. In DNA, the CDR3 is TGTGCCAGTAGTCCTCGGGGAAGGAGCAATCAGCCCCAGCATTTT.